The 29 T cell receptor beta chains in this list originate from one sample, sequenced in a study of CD8+ T cells in alopecia areata (dated by TCRdb to the late 2010s). Library preparation employed the immunoSEQ multiplex PCR assay. For TCR sequencing, RNA was extracted from every sample and reverse transcribed into cDNA to serve as template. Here the immuneACCESS table is served through TCRdb, limited to in-frame sequences with V and J called. Missing clones are a known gap in these copies; in checked studies unresolved V genes cover under half, and the rest lacks a known reason. Present in this sample are 200,000 or so clones, around 50% of which were seen just once. The ten largest clones represent over 4% of the sample. The specimen sequenced was CD8+ T cells sorted from blood. The receptors here all came from a human donor in good health.

The chain carries TRBV7-9 and TRBJ1-1; D is undetermined. This CDR3 comprises 12 residues. Trimming stripped 4 bases from V and 8 bases from J, with 11 bases between. CDR1 and CDR2 (germline): SEHNR, FQNEAQ (reference sequence). The CDR3 spells CASSSGQLEAFF. The CDR3 region has the DNA TGTGCCAGCAGCTCCGGGCAGTTGGAAGCTTTCTTT.

V usage is TRBV29-1 and J usage is TRBJ2-2, with unresolved D. With 1 base removed from V and 7 bases from J, the gap between germline ends came to 7 bases. The CDR3 totals 12 residues. Looked up from germline, CDR1 is SQVTM and CDR2 is ANQGSEA. The CDR3 protein is CSVEVRDGELFF. CDR3 sequence (DNA): TGCAGCGTTGAAGTTAGGGACGGGGAGCTGTTTTTT.

This clone was seen more than once but under ten times. The rearrangement uses TRBV7-7 and TRBJ2-1, with D perhaps TRBD2 (6 bases). CDR1 is SSHAT, CDR2 FNYEAQ, per germline (reference sequence). This CDR3 has 15 amino acids. The V gene lost 1 base and the J gene lost 6 bases, with 13 bases spanning the gap. As DNA, the CDR3 is TGTGCCAGCAGCTTAGGGACGAGTAGCGGCAATGAGCAGTTCTTC. Translated: CASSLGTSSGNEQFF.

This clone was counted once. The gene calls are TRBV7-9 and TRBJ2-7; maybe TRBD2 (6 bases). CDR3 size: 14 residues. Trimming took off 5 bases at V and 2 bases at J, with 13 bases between the two ends. Germline values: CDR1 SEHNR, CDR2 FQNEAQ (reference sequence). DNA for the CDR3: TGTGCCAGCAGCCCCGGAGGGAACGCCTACGAGCAGTACTTC. Its translation: CASSPGGNAYEQYF.

The chain is built from TRBV30 and TRBJ1-4, with D hard to call. Deletions cut 1 base from V and 6 bases from J, with 12 bases between. The CDR3 length is 14 residues. From germline, CDR1 is GTSNPN and CDR2 SVGIG (reference sequence). CDR3 in DNA: TGTGCCTGGAGTGCTCGAGACGGATATGAAAAACTGTTTTTT. It yields the protein CAWSARDGYEKLFF. Full variable domain (outside the CDR3, taken from reference TRBV30 and TRBJ1-4): SQTIHQWPATLVQPVGSPLSLECTVEGTSNPNLYWYRQAAGRGLQLLFYSVGIGQISSEVPQNLSASRPQDRQFILSSKKLLLSDSGFYLCAWSARDGYEKLFFGSGTQLSVL.

This clone was detected only once. V and J are TRBV5-6 and TRBJ2-1; D ambiguous. Per the germline V gene, CDR1 is SGHDT and CDR2 is YYEEEE. The V gene lost 6 bases and the J gene lost 6 bases, with 10 bases spanning the gap. The CDR3 loop spans 12 amino acids. The CDR3 nucleotides are TGTGCCAGCAACTCCTTAGTCAATGAGCAGTTCTTC. Its protein is CASNSLVNEQFF.

The rearrangement links TRBV27 to TRBJ1-1, with TRBD1 matching over 7 bases. There are 14 residues in the CDR3. The V gene end was trimmed by 2 bases and the J gene end by 5 bases; junction bases not matched to a gene: 5. Looked up from germline, CDR1 is MNHEY and CDR2 is SMNVEV (reference sequence). The CDR3 here is CASSLGTGDTEAFF. In DNA, the CDR3 is TGTGCCAGCAGTTTAGGCACAGGGGATACTGAAGCTTTCTTT.

This clone has a handful of counts. This chain joins TRBV5-1 and TRBJ2-7; 8 bases fit TRBD1. This CDR3 is 16 amino acids long. Germline CDR1 SGHRS, CDR2 YFSETQ. The trim removed 2 bases at V and 4 bases at J, leaving 11 bases unmatched. CDR3 residues: CASSFPGKTGVYEQYF. The CDR3 DNA reads TGCGCCAGCAGCTTCCCGGGGAAGACAGGGGTGTACGAGCAGTACTTC.

This clone showed up just a few times. The chain couples TRBV30 to TRBJ2-3, with D perhaps TRBD2 (6 bases). The CDR3 runs 14 residues. Trimming shortened V by 5 bases and J by 6 bases, and 18 bases separated the two germline ends. From germline, CDR1 is GTSNPN and CDR2 SVGIG (reference sequence). In DNA form, the CDR3 reads TGTGCCTGGGAGACTAGTAGTGGGGTTGATACGCAGTATTTT. Translating it yields CAWETSSGVDTQYF. Full variable domain (remainder filled in from reference TRBV30 and TRBJ2-3): SQTIHQWPATLVQPVGSPLSLECTVEGTSNPNLYWYRQAAGRGLQLLFYSVGIGQISSEVPQNLSASRPQDRQFILSSKKLLLSDSGFYLCAWETSSGVDTQYFGPGTRLTVL.

V gene TRBV29-1 combines with J gene TRBJ2-1, with 9 bases lining up with TRBD1. CDR1 is SQVTM and CDR2 is ANQGSEA in the germline V gene. The CDR3 extends over 13 amino acids. J was trimmed by 8 bases and V by 8 bases; bases with no gene match: 10. Here the CDR3 DNA reads TGCAGCTTCACCGGGACAGGGCTTTATGAGCAGTTCTTC. The encoded protein is CSFTGTGLYEQFF.

V is TRBV6-5 and J is TRBJ1-2; D gene uncertain. The CDR3 spans 14 residues. CDR1 is MNHEY and CDR2 is SVGAGI in the germline V gene. Trimming shortened V by 4 bases and J by 6 bases, and 15 bases separated the two germline ends. CDR3 protein: CASSSHQEPDGYTF. The CDR3, as DNA: TGTGCCAGCAGTTCTCACCAGGAACCCGATGGCTACACCTTC.

In this sample, this clone turned up once. J is TRBJ1-4 and V is TRBV1. TRBV1 is a pseudogene. CDR3 length equals 16 residues. Written as DNA, the CDR3 is TGCACCAGCAGCCAAGAAGGATCGGTGGCTAATGAAAAACTGTTTTTT. Its translation is CTSSQEGSVANEKLFF.

This clone was observed a handful of times. The chain uses TRBV27 and TRBJ2-4, with D unclear. Trimming took 6 bases from V and 1 from J, leaving 7 bases between them. This CDR3 contains 13 residues. The germline gives CDR1 MNHEY, CDR2 SMNVEV (reference sequence). Here the CDR3 reads CASSPQAKNIQYF. CDR3 coding DNA: TGTGCCAGCAGCCCCCAGGCCAAAAACATTCAGTACTTC.

CDR3 residues: CASSVSGQAYNEQFF. Here the CDR3 DNA reads TGTGCCAGCAGCGTATCGGGACAGGCATACAATGAGCAGTTCTTC. The chain is built from TRBV9 and TRBJ2-1; 8 nucleotides match TRBD1. V was clipped by 1 base and J by 4 bases; unmatched bases: 4. The CDR3 spans 15 residues. The V gene's germline CDR1 is SGDLS and CDR2 YYNGEE.

This clone was recorded a few times. A read error may explain this, as a much larger clone is one base away. The rearrangement joins TRBV7-9 to TRBJ2-2; 8 nucleotides agree with TRBD2. This CDR3 has 16 amino acids. V trimming: 5 bases; J trimming: 0 bases; junction bases outside the gene matches: 5. Germline CDR1 and CDR2: SEHNR and FQNEAQ (reference sequence). CDR3 nucleotide sequence: TGTGCCAGCAGCGGCCGGCGGGGGGCGAACACCGGGGAGCTGTTTTTT. It codes for CASSGRRGANTGELFF.

This clone was counted a few times. V is TRBV4-1 and J is TRBJ2-7; TRBD1 aligns across 9 bases. There are 16 residues in the CDR3. Germline-derived CDR1 and CDR2 are MGHRA and YSYEKL. The trim removed 1 base at V and 1 base at J, leaving 5 bases unmatched. The CDR3 nucleotides read TGCGCCAGCAGCCAAGGGTCAGGGACAGGGTCCTACGAGCAGTACTTC. It codes for CASSQGSGTGSYEQYF.

The chain carries TRBV6-6 and TRBJ2-3; 8 nucleotides match TRBD2. CDR1 is MNHNY and CDR2 is SVGAGI in the germline V gene (reference sequence). This CDR3 is built from 15 residues. The V and J ends lost 0 bases and 4 bases, in that order; junction bases with no gene match: 3. CDR3 nucleotides: TGTGCCAGCAGTTACTCCGCGGGGGGTTCAGATACGCAGTATTTT. It is translated as CASSYSAGGSDTQYF.

The chain couples TRBV5-1 to TRBJ2-3; no clear D. Trimming removed 4 bases at V and 8 bases at J, with 14 bases between. The CDR3 is 13 amino acids. Germline V gene sequence: CDR1 SGHRS, CDR2 YFSETQ. The CDR3, as DNA: TGCGCCAGCAGCCAACGCTTAGCAGTTACGCAGTATTTT. Its protein product is CASSQRLAVTQYF.

The chain couples TRBV19 to TRBJ1-1; 7 bases line up with TRBD1. CDR3 length: 15 amino acids. J lost 2 bases, V lost 5 bases, and 8 bases had no gene match. Germline V gene sequence: CDR1 LNHDA, CDR2 SQIVND (reference sequence). CDR3: CASSSQGDGNTEAFF. For the CDR3, the DNA is TGTGCCAGTAGTTCCCAGGGGGACGGAAACACTGAAGCTTTCTTT.

The chain carries TRBV7-6 and TRBJ1-2; the D gene is possibly TRBD1 (6 bases). Trimming cost V 5 bases and J 8 bases, with 21 bases left between them. Looked up from germline, CDR1 is SGHVS and CDR2 is FNYEAQ. The CDR3 sequence is 15 residues long. CDR3 DNA sequence: TGTGCCAGCAGCCTTGAAGTCGGGGGGCGCAGGGGCTACACCTTC. As protein: CASSLEVGGRRGYTF.

This clone was counted between two and nine times. This rearrangement joins TRBV5-1 to TRBJ2-3, with 10 bases matching TRBD1. Germline trimming cut 0 bases from V and 6 bases from J; bases unmatched to any gene: 7. Germline lookup yields CDR1 SGHRS and CDR2 YFSETQ. The CDR3 extends over 16 amino acids. This CDR3 reads CASSLAPRQGADTQYF. The DNA for the CDR3 is TGCGCCAGCAGCTTGGCCCCTCGACAGGGGGCGGATACGCAGTATTTT.

Here the CDR3 DNA reads TGTGCCAGCAGTCCCGGGACAGAGAACACCGGGGAGCTGTTTTTT. Translated, it gives CASSPGTENTGELFF. The chain couples TRBV27 to TRBJ2-2; 7 bases agree with TRBD1. Germline CDR1 and CDR2: MNHEY and SMNVEV (reference sequence). The CDR3 extends over 15 amino acids. J gave up 1 base and V 5 bases, and 4 bases lay outside the gene matches.

The chain has TRBV13 and TRBJ1-6; D remains ambiguous. V was cut by 5 bases and J by 7 bases, with 9 bases left in between. In germline, CDR1 is PRHDT, CDR2 FYEKMQ (reference sequence). This CDR3 has 13 residues. This CDR3 reads CASSPGSNSPLHF. In DNA form, the CDR3 reads TGTGCCAGCAGCCCAGGATCGAATTCACCCCTCCACTTT.

In its sample, this clone was seen many times. The J gene is TRBJ1-1, the V gene TRBV7-9, with unresolved D. V lost 4 bases to trimming and J lost 6 bases, with 15 bases between them. The CDR3 spans 14 residues. Germline CDR1 and CDR2: SEHNR and FQNEAQ (reference sequence). The DNA for the CDR3 is TGTGCCAGCAGCTCCGACGCGGACGTCGCTGAAGCTTTCTTT. Its translation is CASSSDADVAEAFF. The full variable domain, rest sourced from reference TRBV7-9 and TRBJ1-1, is DTGVSQNPRHKITKRGQNVTFRCDPISEHNRLYWYRQTLGQGPEFLTYFQNEAQLEKSRLLSDRFSAERPKGSFSTLEIQRTEQGDSAMYLCASSSDADVAEAFFGQGTRLTVV.

The V gene is TRBV27, the J gene TRBJ1-1; a weak D match, TRBD1 (5 bases). V lost 7 bases to trimming and J lost 4 bases, with 13 bases between them. CDR1 and CDR2 (germline): MNHEY, SMNVEV (reference sequence). The CDR3 has 13 amino acids. The CDR3 sequence: CASKTVGGTEAFF. DNA for the CDR3: TGTGCCAGCAAGACAGTCGGGGGCACTGAAGCTTTCTTT.

The rearrangement links TRBV2 to TRBJ2-5; D may be TRBD1 or TRBD2 (5 bases each). V lost 5 bases, J lost 2 bases, and 18 bases lay in between. CDR3 length equals 16 residues. Per germline, CDR1 SNHLY and CDR2 FYNNEI. CDR3 region: CASSPGGDAVQETQYF. The CDR3 region has the DNA TGTGCCAGCAGTCCTGGGGGAGACGCGGTTCAAGAGACCCAGTACTTC.

This clone was seen more than once but under ten times. The chain employs TRBV19 and TRBJ1-5; D remains ambiguous. The CDR3 has 14 amino acids. In germline, CDR1 is LNHDA, CDR2 SQIVND (reference sequence). V shed 3 bases and J shed 3 bases, with 9 bases lying between them. CDR3: CASSIEMDNQPQHF. CDR3 DNA: TGTGCCAGTAGTATCGAAATGGACAATCAGCCCCAGCATTTT.

This clone has a count of ten or more. This chain connects TRBV7-9 to TRBJ2-5, with TRBD2 matching over 8 bases. J lost 2 bases, V lost 3 bases, and 11 bases had no gene match. CDR1 is SEHNR and CDR2 is FQNEAQ in the germline V gene (reference sequence). The CDR3 extends over 17 amino acids. Written as DNA, the CDR3 is TGTGCCAGCAGCTTCGGTATGCGCGGGGGGACGCAAGAGACCCAGTACTTC. Protein: CASSFGMRGGTQETQYF.

The chain uses TRBV21-1 and TRBJ2-4; TRBD1, the table's D call, lacks a check against the DNA. TRBV21-1 corresponds to a pseudogene. There are 15 residues in the CDR3. CDR3 DNA: TGTGCCAGCAGCAATTGTTCCAGGCTGAAAAACATTCAGTACTTC. Its protein product is CASSNCSRLKNIQYF.